The 8 T cell receptor beta chains given below trace back to one sample, sequenced in a study of T cell repertoires in cytomegalovirus infection. One entry per CDR3 protein results from TCRdb running MiXCR on the reads. This sample has around 210,000 distinct CDR3 sequences, with around 6.2% found just once. Sequenced material: PBMCs. These receptor sequences come from a human donor in good health (CMV status not recorded). Some clones in this sample may be carry-over from other donors' samples.

The table lists this clonotype with many counts. The V and J genes are TRBV29-1 and TRBJ2-5, with D hard to call. Germline assignment: CDR1 SQVTM and CDR2 ANQGSEA. The length of the CDR3 is 12 residues. Trimming took 7 bases from V and 2 from J, leaving 11 bases between them. The CDR3 DNA reads TGCAGCGCCTCCCTGGGTCAAGAGACCCAGTACTTC. Its translation is CSASLGQETQYF.

This clonotype was seen many times. V is TRBV10-3 and J is TRBJ2-2; D is unclear. From germline, CDR1 is ENHRY and CDR2 SYGVKD. CDR3 size: 13 residues. V shed 7 bases and J shed 5 bases, with 11 bases lying between them. CDR3 bases: TGTGCCATCAAGGGCGAACCTACCGGGGAGCTGTTTTTT. It specifies CAIKGEPTGELFF.

At least ten counts were recorded for this clonotype. This chain connects TRBV20-1 to TRBJ1-4, with 11 bases that match TRBD1. This CDR3 region has 15 residues. The germline V gene encodes CDR1 DFQATT and CDR2 SNEGSKA (reference sequence). Unmatched junction bases numbered 0, after V lost 1 base and J lost 2 bases. The DNA of the CDR3 is TGCAGTGCTAGAGGGACAGGGGGCACTAATGAAAAACTGTTTTTT. Protein: CSARGTGGTNEKLFF.

Comments on this clonotype: Given a much more abundant clone one base away, this may be a read error. The rearrangement links TRBV10-2 to TRBJ1-3; no firm D call. CDR1 is WSHSY and CDR2 is SAAADI in the germline V gene. This CDR3 is built from 11 residues. CDR3 coding DNA: TGCGCCAGCAGTACGGGAAGCACCATATATTTT. This codes for CASSTGSTIYF.

This clonotype was found many times. This sequence joins TRBV6-2 or TRBV6-3 and TRBJ2-6; perhaps TRBD1 as D (6 bases). Germline CDR1 reads MNHEY; CDR2 reads SVGEGT. The CDR3 spans 15 residues. With 6 bases removed from V and 1 base from J, the gap between germline ends came to 10 bases. Here the CDR3 DNA reads TGTGCCAGCAGCTCAGGACAGTCTGGGGCCAACGTCCTGACTTTC. This translates into CASSSGQSGANVLTF.

This clonotype has at least ten counts. CDR3 nucleotide sequence: TGTGCCAGCAGCTTTTACTCGAACACTGAAGCTTTCTTT. Protein: CASSFYSNTEAFF. V gene TRBV7-3 combines with J gene TRBJ1-1, with D uncertain. Germline lookup yields CDR1 SGHTA and CDR2 FQGTGA. Trimming removed 3 bases from V and 1 base from J, with 6 bases in between. The length of the CDR3 is 13 residues. The entire variable domain, with the rest obtained from reference TRBV7-3 and TRBJ1-1, is as follows: GAGVSQTPSNKVTEKGKYVELRCDPISGHTALYWYRQSLGQGPEFLIYFQGTGAADDSGLPNDRFFAVRPEGSVSTLKIQRTERGDSAVYLCASSFYSNTEAFFGQGTRLTVV.

This chain connects TRBV20-1 to TRBJ2-1; 8 nucleotides line up with TRBD2. CDR3 length equals 15 residues. The germline gives CDR1 DFQATT, CDR2 SNEGSKA (reference sequence). The trim removed 6 bases at V and 0 bases at J, leaving 7 bases unmatched. Written as DNA, the CDR3 is TGCAGTGCCCGGGGGGGGTCCCGCTCCTACAATGAGCAGTTCTTC. Translation gives CSARGGSRSYNEQFF.

This clonotype was observed many times. This chain connects TRBV6-6 to TRBJ2-3; possibly TRBD2 for D (7 bases). Germline V gene lookup returns CDR1 MNHNY and CDR2 SVGAGI (reference sequence). The CDR3 length is 15 residues. V dropped 0 bases and J dropped 4 bases, with 11 bases sitting between them. CDR3 bases: TGTGCCAGCAGTTACTCGGGGGAGGGGGCAGATACGCAGTATTTT. Amino acids: CASSYSGEGADTQYF.